The 11 T cell receptor beta chains given below trace back to one sample, sequenced in a study of cytomegalovirus exposure and HLA in healthy donors. PCR primers comprised 60 Vbeta and 13 Jbeta primers. Repertoires were generated with immunoSEQ multiplex PCR, while TCRdb's copy carries only in-frame clones and drops some. The top ten clones hold 2.7% of a sample with some 200,000 clones, 82% of them seen once. The sample comprised PBMCs. These receptor sequences come from a middle-aged woman in good health and CMV-seronegative.

This clone appeared a few times. The chain couples TRBV29-1 to TRBJ1-4; TRBD1 might be the D (6 bases). This CDR3 comprises 15 residues. The germline gives CDR1 SQVTM, CDR2 ANQGSEA. Trimming shortened V by 5 bases and J by 2 bases, and 15 bases separated the two germline ends. The chain's CDR3 is CSVKGIQGTNEKLFF. For the CDR3, the DNA is TGCAGCGTTAAAGGAATCCAGGGGACTAATGAAAAACTGTTTTTT.

This rearrangement joins TRBV4-1 to TRBJ1-2, with 10 bases that match TRBD1. V lost 4 bases and J lost 8; bases outside the gene matches: 7. This CDR3 has 14 residues. Germline CDR1 reads MGHRA; CDR2 reads YSYEKL. The CDR3 spells CASSRGQGELGYTF. CDR3 DNA: TGCGCCAGCAGCCGCGGACAGGGGGAGTTAGGCTACACCTTC.

The CDR3 DNA follows: TGTGCCAGCAGTAATTCAGGGGGCGCCGACTATGGCTACACCTTC. Amino acids: CASSNSGGADYGYTF. V and J are TRBV7-9 and TRBJ1-2, with 8 positions matching TRBD1. This CDR3 has 15 amino acids. Trimming at V came to 6 bases and at J to 3 bases, leaving 9 bases not matched to a gene. The germline V gene encodes CDR1 SEHNR and CDR2 FQNEAQ (reference sequence).

The J gene is TRBJ1-1, the V gene TRBV18, with D uncertain. Germline lookup yields CDR1 KGHSH and CDR2 LQKENI. The CDR3 is 13 amino acids. The V and J ends lost 1 base and 8 bases respectively, with 11 bases between them. CDR3 DNA: TGTGCCAGCTCACCACTCGAGAGGCAAGAAGCTTTCTTT. Translation: CASSPLERQEAFF.

This chain connects TRBV14 to TRBJ1-1; TRBD1 matches 8 bases. The CDR3 spans 14 residues. V lost 1 base and J lost 11; bases outside the gene matches: 9. Germline V lookup: CDR1 SGHDN, CDR2 FVKESK. The CDR3 bases are TGTGCCAGCAGCCAAGCGCTCCAGGGGGCTCAGGCTTTCTTT. Translated: CASSQALQGAQAFF.

This chain links TRBV9 with TRBJ1-2; TRBD1 matches 9 bases. The CDR3 sequence is 13 residues long. From germline, CDR1 is SGDLS and CDR2 YYNGEE. The ends lost 4 bases at V and 14 bases at J; junction bases unmatched: 12. Here the CDR3 DNA reads TGTGCCAGCAGCCATGGACAGGGGACGACTGTTACCTTC. This encodes CASSHGQGTTVTF.

The chain employs TRBV6-1 and TRBJ2-5, with TRBD2 identical over 11 bases. Germline assignment: CDR1 MNHNS and CDR2 SASEGT. V shed 7 bases and J 3 bases; nucleotides not matched to a gene: 4. The CDR3 is made up of 14 amino acids. The CDR3 here is CASTEGLAEETQYF. The CDR3 nucleotides read TGTGCCAGCACCGAGGGACTAGCGGAAGAGACCCAGTACTTC.

The V call is TRBV19, the J call TRBJ2-7, with 11 bases fitting TRBD1. Germline assignment: CDR1 LNHDA and CDR2 SQIVND (reference sequence). J gave up 7 bases and V 5 bases, and 10 bases lay outside the gene matches. The CDR3 extends over 15 amino acids. CDR3 bases: TGTGCCAGTAGTTCCCAGGACAGGGGGCTGGGTGAGCAGTACTTC. Protein: CASSSQDRGLGEQYF.

The chain is built from TRBV6-1 and TRBJ2-2, with a weak D call TRBD1 (6 bases). Germline CDR1 and CDR2: MNHNS and SASEGT. Trimming took 7 bases from V and 4 from J, leaving 13 bases between them. The CDR3 totals 14 residues. The CDR3 here is CASTRGTFTGELFF. For the CDR3, the DNA is TGTGCCAGCACCAGGGGTACCTTCACCGGGGAGCTGTTTTTT.

The V gene is TRBV11-2, the J gene TRBJ2-3, with 7 bases matching TRBD1. The junction had 8 bases not matched to a gene; V was cut back by 5 bases and J by 0 bases. The V gene's germline CDR1 is SGHAT and CDR2 FQNNGV. The CDR3 sequence is 16 residues long. The CDR3 spells CASSHDRASSTDTQYF. Here the CDR3 DNA reads TGTGCCAGCAGCCATGACAGGGCCTCTAGCACAGATACGCAGTATTTT.

The rearrangement joins TRBV7-2 to TRBJ2-1, with 11 positions matching TRBD2. The CDR3 loop spans 16 amino acids. Germline V gene data show CDR1 as SGHTA and CDR2 as FQGNSA. Germline trimming cut 5 bases from V and 1 base from J; bases unmatched to any gene: 4. DNA for the CDR3: TGTGCCAGCAGCCCACTAGCGGGAGTATCCTACAATGAGCAGTTCTTC. It yields the protein CASSPLAGVSYNEQFF.